This T cell receptor beta chain was captured in a study of cytomegalovirus exposure and HLA in healthy donors. On this clone: What it binds is unknown.

Germline V gene lookup returns CDR1 MNHEY and CDR2 SVGAGI. V was pared by 5 bases and J by 5 bases, with 10 bases between. The CDR3 has 13 amino acids. The donors gave bone marrow, and they were healthy. PCR amplification relied on 60 Vbeta primers (plus 13 Jbeta primers). Measured with immunoSEQ multiplex PCR; TCRdb has only the in-frame clones, and not every one. This table holds around 220,000 clones, 75% to 85% found once. Study findings and constraints: Accurate predictions that matched the HLA-A and HLA-B alleles of most subjects were reportedly made from TCR beta sequences. Later work found that TCR association rates differed between HLA loci; DRB1 had the most and HLA-C the fewest. Indistinguishability led to the exclusion of some V segments, TRBV6-2 and TRBV6-3 included.

The clonotype was recovered from a girl aged 10-17 years in good health and CMV-seronegative. Sequenced sample: PBMCs. V and J are TRBV6-5 and TRBJ1-5, with D hard to call. As DNA, the CDR3 is TGTGCCAGCAGTCGACTGCCTCATCAGCCCCAGCATTTT. Translated, it gives CASSRLPHQPQHF.